These 29 T cell receptor beta chains came from one sample sequenced in a study of T cell repertoires in cytomegalovirus infection. These TCRs' antigens remain unknown. TCRdb re-called the reads with MiXCR, one entry per CDR3 protein. The table records under 200,000 distinct CDR3 sequences, about 20% of them present only once. Sequencing was performed on CD8+ T cells from cultured PBMCs, taken from culture after CMV antigen stimulation. These receptors were obtained from a human donor in good health (CMV status not recorded). Some clones in this sample may be carry-over from other donors' samples.

This clonotype has more than one count but fewer than ten. J is TRBJ2-5 and V is TRBV28; 7 bases match TRBD2. The junction had 7 bases not matched to a gene; V was cut back by 0 bases and J by 3 bases. Germline CDR1 reads MDHEN; CDR2 reads SYDVKM. CDR3 length: 16 amino acids. The CDR3: CASSLWGTGLEETQYF. DNA of the CDR3: TGTGCCAGCAGTTTATGGGGAACCGGACTAGAAGAGACCCAGTACTTC.

V usage is TRBV7-9 and J usage is TRBJ2-3; D remains ambiguous. The CDR3 spans 13 residues. The ends were cut back, 5 bases at V and 4 bases at J, with 10 bases in the middle. CDR1 and CDR2 from the germline V gene are SEHNR and FQNEAQ (reference sequence). For the CDR3, the DNA is TGTGCCAGCAGCCAGGTGGTGGCAGATACGCAGTATTTT. This sequence encodes CASSQVVADTQYF.

The sample holds a few counts of this clonotype. The chain carries TRBV12-3 or TRBV12-4 and TRBJ1-5; no firm D call. The CDR3 consists of 14 residues. V lost 8 bases and J lost 3, with 14 bases in between. The CDR3 nucleotides are TGTGCCAGCGTAGCAGGAGGGCCCAATCAGCCCCAGCATTTT. Translating gives CASVAGGPNQPQHF.

This clonotype was found many times. The V gene is TRBV7-8, the J gene TRBJ1-1; D gene uncertain. Germline-derived CDR1 and CDR2 are SGHVS and FQNEAQ. This CDR3 is built from 11 residues. The V gene lost 5 bases and the J gene lost 5 bases, with 6 bases spanning the gap. The CDR3 DNA reads as TGTGCCAGCAGCAAGAAGACTGAAGCTTTCTTT. This codes for CASSKKTEAFF.

This clonotype turned up a few times. The CDR3 DNA is TGTGCCATCAGTAGGAGACAGGGGGGGTCCTACGAGCAGTACTTC. It is translated as CAISRRQGGSYEQYF. The chain links TRBV10-3 to TRBJ2-7, with TRBD1 matching over 9 bases. V was clipped by 5 bases and J by 1 base; unmatched bases: 6. CDR3 size: 15 residues. Per germline, CDR1 ENHRY and CDR2 SYGVKD.

This clonotype was seen more than once but under ten times. J is TRBJ2-5 and V is TRBV7-2, with TRBD2 identical over 11 bases. Germline V lookup: CDR1 SGHTA, CDR2 FQGNSA. There are 16 residues in the CDR3. V lost 2 bases to trimming and J lost 4 bases; unmatched junction nucleotides: 6. CDR3 protein: CASSLYSGLAGETQYF. The CDR3 region has the DNA TGTGCCAGCAGCTTATATTCTGGACTAGCGGGAGAGACCCAGTACTTC.

The CDR3 DNA is TGCGCCAGCAGCCAGTGGCAGGCGGGAACCGGGGAGCTGTTTTTT. Protein: CASSQWQAGTGELFF. The chain couples TRBV4-1 to TRBJ2-2, with TRBD2 as a possible D gene (6 bases). V gave up 3 bases and J gave up 5 bases, with 13 bases separating them. This CDR3 is built from 15 residues. The V gene's germline CDR1 is MGHRA and CDR2 YSYEKL.

This clonotype was seen only a few times. The rearrangement joins TRBV11-2 to TRBJ2-3, with no clear D. V was clipped by 3 bases and J by 6 bases, with 1 base between them. This CDR3 is built from 10 residues. Germline V lookup: CDR1 SGHAT, CDR2 FQNNGV. CDR3 DNA sequence: TGTGCCAGCAGCTTTGATACGCAGTATTTT. Protein: CASSFDTQYF.

This rearrangement joins TRBV7-9 to TRBJ1-1; no definite D call. Germline CDR1 and CDR2: SEHNR and FQNEAQ (reference sequence). Trimming shortened V by 3 bases and J by 0 bases, and 8 bases separated the two germline ends. The CDR3 totals 14 residues. The CDR3 region has the DNA TGTGCCAGCAGCTTGACCGCGATGAACACTGAAGCTTTCTTT. Translation: CASSLTAMNTEAFF.

The chain is built from TRBV7-9 and TRBJ2-3; TRBD1 might be the D (6 bases). This CDR3 contains 13 residues. Per germline, CDR1 SEHNR and CDR2 FQNEAQ (reference sequence). V was trimmed by 3 bases and J by 3 bases, leaving 7 bases between them. CDR3 bases: TGTGCCAGCAGCTTGGGGACAACAGATACGCAGTATTTT. The encoded protein is CASSLGTTDTQYF.

The chain joins TRBV7-9 to TRBJ2-7; TRBD1 matches at 9 bases. The trim removed 4 bases at V and 2 bases at J, leaving 9 bases unmatched. The CDR3 is made up of 16 amino acids. Germline V gives CDR1 SEHNR, CDR2 FQNEAQ (reference sequence). CDR3 residues: CASSSRVTGGPYEQYF. The CDR3 coding sequence is TGTGCCAGCAGCTCTCGGGTGACAGGGGGGCCCTACGAGCAGTACTTC.

This clonotype came up a few times. J is TRBJ2-7 and V is TRBV2; D is perhaps TRBD1 or TRBD2 (5 bases each). V dropped 6 bases and J dropped 5 bases, with 17 bases sitting between them. The CDR3 totals 14 residues. From germline, CDR1 is SNHLY and CDR2 FYNNEI. CDR3 loop: CASRDLKGSDEQYF. In nucleotides, the CDR3 is TGTGCCAGCAGGGACTTGAAGGGGTCGGACGAGCAGTACTTC.

This clonotype was counted only a few times. The rearrangement joins TRBV12-3 or TRBV12-4 to TRBJ1-2, with D maybe TRBD1 (5 bases). The CDR3 contains 17 residues. V was pared by 0 bases and J by 4 bases, with 18 bases between. For the CDR3, the DNA is TGTGCCAGCAGTTTAGCGGGGCCGGGACGAAGCCTCTATGGCTACACCTTC. Protein: CASSLAGPGRSLYGYTF.

This clonotype has only a few counts. The gene calls are TRBV4-1 and TRBJ2-7; D may be TRBD1 or TRBD2 (6 bases each). The CDR3 runs 11 residues. CDR1 and CDR2 (germline): MGHRA, YSYEKL. The V end lost 8 bases, the J end lost 2 bases, and 7 bases lay between the germline ends. The CDR3 bases are TGCGCCAGCCGGGGGCCCTACGAGCAGTACTTC. It yields the protein CASRGPYEQYF.

This chain joins TRBV7-6 and TRBJ2-7; D is ambiguous. Germline V gene data show CDR1 as SGHVS and CDR2 as FNYEAQ. V lost 2 bases, J lost 5 bases, and 13 bases lay in between. This CDR3 has 14 residues. The CDR3 spells CASSLYGPADEQYF. CDR3 nucleotide sequence: TGTGCCAGCAGCTTATACGGACCAGCTGACGAGCAGTACTTC. The full variable domain, in which reference TRBV7-6 and TRBJ2-7 provide the parts outside the CDR3, is GAGVSQSPRYKVTKRGQDVALRCDPISGHVSLYWYRQALGQGPEFLTYFNYEAQQDKSGLPNDRFSAERPEGSISTLTIQRTEQRDSAMYRCASSLYGPADEQYFGPGTRLTVT.

The gene calls are TRBV6-2 or TRBV6-3 and TRBJ2-7, with 11 bases fitting TRBD2. The germline V gene has CDR1 MNHEY and CDR2 SVGEGT. V lost 5 bases, J lost 4 bases, and 10 bases stayed unmatched. The CDR3 has 16 residues. Written as DNA, the CDR3 is TGTGCCAGCAGTATTCTACAAACTAGCGGGGGTTACGAGCAGTACTTC. Encoded protein: CASSILQTSGGYEQYF.

This clonotype was recorded many times. The rearrangement links TRBV27 to TRBJ2-7; 7 positions match TRBD2. V dropped 5 bases and J dropped 3; count of bases not matched to a gene: 4. Germline CDR1 is MNHEY and CDR2 is SMNVEV (reference sequence). There are 13 residues in the CDR3. The CDR3 protein is CASSPGTNYEQYF. In DNA form, the CDR3 reads TGTGCCAGCAGTCCGGGGACTAACTACGAGCAGTACTTC.

The chain links TRBV30 to TRBJ2-3; perhaps TRBD2 as D (7 bases). The V and J ends lost 5 bases and 5 bases respectively, with 17 bases between them. The CDR3 is 14 residues long. Per germline, CDR1 GTSNPN and CDR2 SVGIG (reference sequence). CDR3 in DNA: TGTGCCTGGTGTGGGGCGGGGGCCTTAGATACGCAGTATTTT. Translating gives CAWCGAGALDTQYF.

The gene calls are TRBV13 and TRBJ1-2, with TRBD1 matching over 7 bases. The junction had 11 bases not matched to a gene; V was cut back by 5 bases and J by 8 bases. From germline, CDR1 is PRHDT and CDR2 FYEKMQ (reference sequence). The CDR3 totals 14 residues. The CDR3 bases are TGTGCCAGCAGCCTAGCCCCAGGGGGATGGGGCTACACCTTC. Protein sequence: CASSLAPGGWGYTF.

This clonotype appeared a few times. The rearrangement joins TRBV6-1 to TRBJ2-7; TRBD1 agrees at 7 bases. With V trimmed by 5 bases and J by 2 bases, 6 bases remained unmatched. This CDR3 comprises 14 residues. CDR1 and CDR2 from the germline V gene are MNHNS and SASEGT. The CDR3 DNA reads TGTGCCAGCAGTCCTGGGACAGTACCCTACGAGCAGTACTTC. Protein sequence: CASSPGTVPYEQYF.

CDR3 region: CASNKGRGRNTEAFF. In DNA form, the CDR3 reads TGTGCCAGCAATAAAGGCCGGGGCCGGAACACTGAAGCTTTCTTT. V and J are TRBV6-5 and TRBJ1-1; weak D call: TRBD1 (5 bases). The V and J ends lost 7 bases and 1 base respectively, with 16 bases between them. Per germline, CDR1 MNHEY and CDR2 SVGAGI. The CDR3 totals 15 residues.

The chain combines TRBV7-2 with TRBJ2-3, with TRBD1 identical over 8 bases. Germline V CDR1 and CDR2: SGHTA, FQGNSA. Trimming at V came to 6 bases and at J to 1 base, leaving 9 bases not matched to a gene. The CDR3 runs to 16 residues. CDR3 in DNA: TGTGCCAGCAGTTCTACTCTGACAGGGGGCACAGATACGCAGTATTTT. Translated: CASSSTLTGGTDTQYF.

The V gene is TRBV6-1, the J gene TRBJ2-3, with D possibly matching TRBD2 (6 bases). CDR3 length equals 20 residues. Germline V gene lookup returns CDR1 MNHNS and CDR2 SASEGT. Trimming took off 5 bases at V and 7 bases at J, with 34 bases between the two ends. The CDR3 region is CASSSRAGRSRSRHGNTQYF. CDR3 nucleotide sequence: TGTGCCAGCAGTTCTAGGGCCGGGAGATCCAGAAGTCGGCACGGGAATACGCAGTATTTT.

This clonotype was found a few times. The gene calls are TRBV7-3 and TRBJ2-1; D not resolved. Germline CDR1 is SGHTA and CDR2 is FQGTGA. This CDR3 region has 12 residues. The CDR3, as DNA: TGTGCTGGGAAGGCGTTGGGGAATGAGCAGTTCTTC. Protein: CAGKALGNEQFF.

This clonotype showed up many times. V and J are TRBV7-9 and TRBJ1-2; 7 nucleotides line up with TRBD1. This CDR3 contains 15 residues. Germline CDR1 and CDR2: SEHNR and FQNEAQ (reference sequence). V trimming: 2 bases; J trimming: 8 bases; junction bases outside the gene matches: 11. The CDR3 DNA is TGTGCCAGCAGCTTATCCGGGACAGTTTTTGGAGGCTACACCTTC. Encoded protein: CASSLSGTVFGGYTF.

The chain has TRBV27 and TRBJ2-7; D gene uncertain. Trimming took 1 base from V and 2 from J, leaving 9 bases between them. Germline assignment: CDR1 MNHEY and CDR2 SMNVEV (reference sequence). The CDR3 runs 14 residues. This CDR3 reads CASSLYLDAYEQYF. The CDR3 DNA reads TGTGCCAGCAGTTTATACCTGGATGCCTACGAGCAGTACTTC.

This clonotype was counted only a few times. CDR3 protein: CASSPTDLPHEQYF. CDR3 nucleotide sequence: TGTGCCAGCAGCCCAACCGACCTGCCCCACGAGCAGTACTTC. The chain links TRBV6-5 to TRBJ2-7; D is unclear. Trimming left V 6 bases short and J 5 bases short, with 17 bases between. Looked up from germline, CDR1 is MNHEY and CDR2 is SVGAGI. The CDR3 has 14 residues.

In its sample, this clonotype was seen a few times. The chain carries TRBV12-3 or TRBV12-4 and TRBJ1-2, with D possibly matching TRBD1 (5 bases). V was shortened by 6 bases and J by 2 bases, with 7 bases between the two germline ends. The CDR3 has 12 amino acids. The CDR3 region is CASRGRNYGYTF. As DNA, the CDR3 is TGTGCCAGCAGGGGACGGAACTATGGCTACACCTTC.

The sample holds a few counts of this clonotype. The chain links TRBV7-2 to TRBJ1-1; 7 nucleotides match TRBD1. CDR1 is SGHTA, CDR2 FQGNSA, per germline. The length of the CDR3 is 17 residues. After removal of 2 bases from V and 2 bases from J, the junction contained 11 bases not matched to a gene. CDR3 nucleotides: TGTGCCAGCAGCTTAAGGGGGCCGGCAGGGGTAAACACTGAAGCTTTCTTT. It is translated as CASSLRGPAGVNTEAFF.